The T cell receptor (beta chain) described here comes from a study of cytomegalovirus exposure and HLA in healthy donors. Findings and limits, study-wide: Previous analysis showed most TCR beta V segments were productive about 87% or about 30% of the time.

A remark on this clone: What it binds is unknown.

Use of 60 Vbeta and 13 Jbeta primers characterized the PCR. Repertoires were generated with immunoSEQ multiplex PCR, while TCRdb's copy carries only in-frame clones and drops some. The table has about 130,000 clones, 70% to 90% seen once. J gave up 7 bases and V 6 bases, and 8 bases lay outside the gene matches. The germline V gene has CDR1 MNHNY and CDR2 SVGAGI (reference sequence). This CDR3 comprises 15 residues. The chain employs TRBV6-6 and TRBJ1-6, with TRBD1 matching over 8 bases. The receptor comes from a man younger than 35 in good health and CMV-seropositive. Sequenced material: PBMCs. For the CDR3, the DNA is TGTGCCAGCAGCCAAGGACAGGGCAAGAATTCACCCCTCCACTTT. As protein: CASSQGQGKNSPLHF.